This T cell receptor beta chain comes out of a study of immune heterogeneity within non-small cell lung tumors. V lost 3 bases, J lost 6 bases, and 15 bases lay in between. This CDR3 spans 15 amino acids. Per germline, CDR1 LNHNV and CDR2 YYDKDF (reference sequence). This clonotype is medium-sized in the sample. Its target is not known. The template for each sample was roughly 600 ng of genomic DNA, which had been extracted from bulk tumor tissue. Biopsies that were spaced far apart were taken, several per primary tumor, during surgery. The study cohort was described as untreated, and its members had newly diagnosed non-small cell lung cancer. They went on to have curative surgery. Patients with newly diagnosed non-small cell lung cancer who underwent surgery with curative intent served as donors. Overall study findings and caveats: Identical dominant CDR3 beta clonotypes recurred across a patient's tumor sites, together with site-unique high-frequency clones.

Multiplex PCR amplified TCR beta CDR3 with 32 V and 13 J primers. TCRdb processed the multiplex PCR reads anew with MiXCR; each CDR3 protein has one entry. The profile covers about 21,000 distinct CDR3 sequences, with around 30% appearing a single time and around 4.5% taken by the ten largest. This rearrangement joins TRBV15 to TRBJ2-1; D possibly matches TRBD1 or TRBD2 (5 bases each). Sequencing input: lung tumor tissue. The sequence was obtained from a man aged 40-49 years with non-small cell lung cancer. The CDR3 DNA sequence: TGTGCCACCAGCAGCACCAGGGAGACGGTCAATGAGCAGTTCTTC. This sequence encodes CATSSTRETVNEQFF.